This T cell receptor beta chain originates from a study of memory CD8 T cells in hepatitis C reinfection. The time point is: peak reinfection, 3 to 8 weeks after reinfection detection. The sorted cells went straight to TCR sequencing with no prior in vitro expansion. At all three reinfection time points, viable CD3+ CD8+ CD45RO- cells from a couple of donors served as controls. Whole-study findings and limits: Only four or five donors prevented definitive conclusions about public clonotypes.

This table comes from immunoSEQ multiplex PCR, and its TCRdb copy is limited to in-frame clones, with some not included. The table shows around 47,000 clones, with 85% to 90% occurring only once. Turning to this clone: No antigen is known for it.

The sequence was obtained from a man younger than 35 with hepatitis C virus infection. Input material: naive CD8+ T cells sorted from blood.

The CDR3: CASSQGSAGNEKLFF. CDR3 nucleotide sequence: TGTGCCAGCAGCCAAGGCAGCGCCGGTAATGAAAAACTGTTTTTT. V is TRBV7-9 and J is TRBJ1-4; D remains ambiguous. Trimming stripped 5 bases from V and 4 bases from J, with 14 bases between. Germline-derived CDR1 and CDR2 are SEHNR and FQNEAQ (reference sequence). This CDR3 has 15 residues.